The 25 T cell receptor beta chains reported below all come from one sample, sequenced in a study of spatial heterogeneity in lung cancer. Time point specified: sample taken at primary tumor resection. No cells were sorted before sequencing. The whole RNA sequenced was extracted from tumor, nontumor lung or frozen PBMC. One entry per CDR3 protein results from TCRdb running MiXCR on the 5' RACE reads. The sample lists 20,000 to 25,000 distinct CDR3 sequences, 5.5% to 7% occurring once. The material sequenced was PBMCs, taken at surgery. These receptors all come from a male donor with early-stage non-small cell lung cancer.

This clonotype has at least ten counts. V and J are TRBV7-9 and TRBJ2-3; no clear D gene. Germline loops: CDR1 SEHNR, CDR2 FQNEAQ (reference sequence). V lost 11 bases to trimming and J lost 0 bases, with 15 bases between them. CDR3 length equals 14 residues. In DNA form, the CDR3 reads TGTGCCGGCACGGACGGTTCTAGCACAGATACGCAGTATTTT. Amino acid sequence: CAGTDGSSTDTQYF. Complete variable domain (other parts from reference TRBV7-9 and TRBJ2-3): DTGVSQNPRHKITKRGQNVTFRCDPISEHNRLYWYRQTLGQGPEFLTYFQNEAQLEKSRLLSDRFSAERPKGSFSTLEIQRTEQGDSAMYLCAGTDGSSTDTQYFGPGTRLTVL.

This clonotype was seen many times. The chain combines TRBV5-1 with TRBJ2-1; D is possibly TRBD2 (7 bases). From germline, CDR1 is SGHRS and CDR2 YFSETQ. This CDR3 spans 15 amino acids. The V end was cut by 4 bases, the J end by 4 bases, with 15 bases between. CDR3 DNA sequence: TGCGCCAGCAGCCTCTTGGCGGGGGCGTACAATGAGCAGTTCTTC. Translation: CASSLLAGAYNEQFF.

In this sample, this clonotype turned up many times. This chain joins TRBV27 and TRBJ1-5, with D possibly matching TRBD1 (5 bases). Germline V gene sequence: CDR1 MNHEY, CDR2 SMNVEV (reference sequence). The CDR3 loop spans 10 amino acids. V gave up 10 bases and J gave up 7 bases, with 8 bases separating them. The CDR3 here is CATGRQPQHF. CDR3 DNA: TGTGCCACAGGGCGGCAGCCCCAGCATTTT.

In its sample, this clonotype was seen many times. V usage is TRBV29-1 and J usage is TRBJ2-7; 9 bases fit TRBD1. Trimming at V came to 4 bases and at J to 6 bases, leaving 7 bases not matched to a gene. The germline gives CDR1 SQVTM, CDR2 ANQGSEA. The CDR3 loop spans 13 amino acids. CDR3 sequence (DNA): TGCAGCGTTGGCCGGGACAGGGTGTCCGAGCAGTACTTC. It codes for CSVGRDRVSEQYF.

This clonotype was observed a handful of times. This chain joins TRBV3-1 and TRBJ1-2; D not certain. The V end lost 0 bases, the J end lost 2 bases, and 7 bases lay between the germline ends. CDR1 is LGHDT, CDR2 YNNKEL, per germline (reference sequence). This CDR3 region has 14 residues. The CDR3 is CASSQDLGNYGYTF. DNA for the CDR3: TGTGCCAGCAGCCAAGATCTTGGGAACTATGGCTACACCTTC.

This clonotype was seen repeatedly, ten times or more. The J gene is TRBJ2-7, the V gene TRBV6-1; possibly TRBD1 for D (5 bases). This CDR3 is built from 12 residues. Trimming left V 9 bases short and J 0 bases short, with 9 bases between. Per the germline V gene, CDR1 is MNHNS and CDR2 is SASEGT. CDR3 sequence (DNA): TGTGCCAGTAGACAGAGCTCCTACGAGCAGTACTTC. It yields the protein CASRQSSYEQYF.

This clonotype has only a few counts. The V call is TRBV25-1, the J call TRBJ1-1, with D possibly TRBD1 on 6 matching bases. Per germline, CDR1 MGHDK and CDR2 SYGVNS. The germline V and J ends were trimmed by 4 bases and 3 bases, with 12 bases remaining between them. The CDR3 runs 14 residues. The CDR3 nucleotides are TGTGCCAGCAGTGGGGGGGCGCGGGACACTGAAGCTTTCTTT. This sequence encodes CASSGGARDTEAFF.

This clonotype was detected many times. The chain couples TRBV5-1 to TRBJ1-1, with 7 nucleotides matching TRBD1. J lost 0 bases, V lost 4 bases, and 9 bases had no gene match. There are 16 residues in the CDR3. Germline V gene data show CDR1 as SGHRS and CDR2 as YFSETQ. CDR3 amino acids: CASSLYPQGMNTEAFF. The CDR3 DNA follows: TGCGCCAGCAGCCTCTACCCACAGGGGATGAACACTGAAGCTTTCTTT.

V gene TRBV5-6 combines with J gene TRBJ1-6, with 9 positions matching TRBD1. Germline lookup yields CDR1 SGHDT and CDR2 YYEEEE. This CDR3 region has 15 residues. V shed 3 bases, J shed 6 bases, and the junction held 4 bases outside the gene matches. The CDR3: CASSSPGQGNSPLHF. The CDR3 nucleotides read TGTGCCAGCAGCTCACCGGGACAGGGTAATTCACCCCTCCACTTT.

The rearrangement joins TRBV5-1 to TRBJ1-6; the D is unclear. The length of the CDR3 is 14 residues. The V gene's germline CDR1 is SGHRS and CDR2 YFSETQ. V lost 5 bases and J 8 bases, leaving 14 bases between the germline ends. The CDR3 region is CASRLDGSYSPLHF. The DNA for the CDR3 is TGCGCCAGCAGACTCGACGGGAGCTATTCACCCCTCCACTTT.

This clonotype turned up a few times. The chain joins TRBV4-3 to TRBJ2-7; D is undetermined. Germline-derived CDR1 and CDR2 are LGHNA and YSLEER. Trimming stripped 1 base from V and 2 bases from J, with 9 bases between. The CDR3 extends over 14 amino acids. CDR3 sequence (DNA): TGCGCCAGCAGCCAAGGCGTATCGACCTACGAGCAGTACTTC. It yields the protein CASSQGVSTYEQYF.

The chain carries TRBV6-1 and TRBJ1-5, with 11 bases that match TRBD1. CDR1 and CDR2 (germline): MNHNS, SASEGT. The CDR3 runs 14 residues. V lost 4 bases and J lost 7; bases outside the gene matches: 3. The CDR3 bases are TGTGCCAGCAGTGGGACAGGGGGCGCCCAGCCCCAGCATTTT. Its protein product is CASSGTGGAQPQHF.

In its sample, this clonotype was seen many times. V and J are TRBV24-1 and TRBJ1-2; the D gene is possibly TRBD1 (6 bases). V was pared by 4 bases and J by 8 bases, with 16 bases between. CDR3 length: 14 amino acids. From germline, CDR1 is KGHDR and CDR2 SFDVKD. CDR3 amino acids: CATSDVPGAGGYTF. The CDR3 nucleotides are TGTGCCACCAGTGACGTACCGGGGGCCGGAGGCTACACCTTC.

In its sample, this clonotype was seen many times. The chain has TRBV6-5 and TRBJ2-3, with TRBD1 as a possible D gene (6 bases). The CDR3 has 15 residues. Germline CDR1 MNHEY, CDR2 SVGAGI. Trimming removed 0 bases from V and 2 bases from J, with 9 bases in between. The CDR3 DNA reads TGTGCCAGCAGTTACTCACAGGGTTTCACAGATACGCAGTATTTT. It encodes CASSYSQGFTDTQYF.

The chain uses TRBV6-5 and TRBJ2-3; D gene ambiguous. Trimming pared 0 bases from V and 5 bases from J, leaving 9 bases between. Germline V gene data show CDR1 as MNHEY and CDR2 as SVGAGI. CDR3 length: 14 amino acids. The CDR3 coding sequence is TGTGCCAGCAGTTACTCCGGGTTTTTAGATACGCAGTATTTT. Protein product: CASSYSGFLDTQYF.

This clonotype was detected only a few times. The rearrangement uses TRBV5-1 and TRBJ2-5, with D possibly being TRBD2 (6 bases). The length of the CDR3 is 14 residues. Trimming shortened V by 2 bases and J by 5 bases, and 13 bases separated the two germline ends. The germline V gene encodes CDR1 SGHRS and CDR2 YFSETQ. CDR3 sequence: CASSFGTSSETQYF. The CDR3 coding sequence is TGCGCCAGCAGCTTCGGGACTTCAAGCGAGACCCAGTACTTC.

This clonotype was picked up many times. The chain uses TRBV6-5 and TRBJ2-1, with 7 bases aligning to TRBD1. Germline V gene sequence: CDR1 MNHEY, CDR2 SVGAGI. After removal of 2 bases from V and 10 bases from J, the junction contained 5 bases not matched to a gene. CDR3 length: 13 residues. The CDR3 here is CASSYDRDTEQFF. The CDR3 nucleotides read TGTGCCAGCAGTTACGACAGGGACACCGAGCAGTTCTTC.

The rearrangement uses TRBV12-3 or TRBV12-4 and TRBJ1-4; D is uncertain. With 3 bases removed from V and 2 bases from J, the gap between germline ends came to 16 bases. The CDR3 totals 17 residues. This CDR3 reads CASSFVGGIETNEKLFF. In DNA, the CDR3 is TGTGCCAGCAGTTTCGTTGGCGGCATCGAGACTAATGAAAAACTGTTTTTT.

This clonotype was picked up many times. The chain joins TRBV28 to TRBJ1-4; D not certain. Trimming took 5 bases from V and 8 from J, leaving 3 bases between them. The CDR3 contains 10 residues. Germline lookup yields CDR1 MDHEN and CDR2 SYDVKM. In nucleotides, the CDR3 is TGTGCCAGCAGTGAGGAAAAACTGTTTTTT. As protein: CASSEEKLFF.

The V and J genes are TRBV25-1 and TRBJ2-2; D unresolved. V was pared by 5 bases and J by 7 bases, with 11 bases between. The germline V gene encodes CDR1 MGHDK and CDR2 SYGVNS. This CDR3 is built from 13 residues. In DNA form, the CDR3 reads TGTGCCAGCAGTTCCCTAGAGGTCGGGGAGCTGTTTTTT. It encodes CASSSLEVGELFF.

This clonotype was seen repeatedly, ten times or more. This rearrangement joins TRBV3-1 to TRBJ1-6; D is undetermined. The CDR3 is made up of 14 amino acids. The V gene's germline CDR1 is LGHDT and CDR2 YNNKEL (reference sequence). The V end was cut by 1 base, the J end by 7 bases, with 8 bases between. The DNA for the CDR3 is TGTGCCAGCAGCCAAGGAGGAGGAAATTCACCCCTCCACTTT. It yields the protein CASSQGGGNSPLHF.

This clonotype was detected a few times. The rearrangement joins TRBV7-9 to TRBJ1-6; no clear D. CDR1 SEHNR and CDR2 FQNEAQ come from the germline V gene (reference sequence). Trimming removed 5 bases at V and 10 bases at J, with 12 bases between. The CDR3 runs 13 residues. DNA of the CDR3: TGTGCCAGCAGCCCCCGGATGGAGTCACCCCTCCACTTT. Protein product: CASSPRMESPLHF.

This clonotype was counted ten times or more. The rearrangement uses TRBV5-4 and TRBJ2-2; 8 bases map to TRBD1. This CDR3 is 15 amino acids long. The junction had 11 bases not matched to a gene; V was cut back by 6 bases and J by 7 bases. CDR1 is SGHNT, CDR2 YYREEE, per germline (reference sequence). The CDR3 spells CASTRGAGGDGELFF. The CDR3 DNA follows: TGTGCCAGCACCCGAGGGGCAGGGGGCGACGGGGAGCTGTTTTTT.

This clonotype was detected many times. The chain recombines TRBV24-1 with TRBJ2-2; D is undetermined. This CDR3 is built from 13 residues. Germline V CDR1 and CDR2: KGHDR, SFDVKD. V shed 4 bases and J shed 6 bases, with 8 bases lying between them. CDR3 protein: CATSEVNPGELFF. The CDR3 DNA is TGTGCCACCAGTGAGGTAAACCCCGGGGAGCTGTTTTTT.

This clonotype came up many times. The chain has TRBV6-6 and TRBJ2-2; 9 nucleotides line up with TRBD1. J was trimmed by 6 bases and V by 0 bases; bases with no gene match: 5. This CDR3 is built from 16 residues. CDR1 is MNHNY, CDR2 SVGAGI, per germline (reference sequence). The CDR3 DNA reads TGTGCCAGCAGTTACTCAGACAGGGGGAGGGCCGGGGAGCTGTTTTTT. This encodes CASSYSDRGRAGELFF.